The 5 T cell receptor beta chains presented below share a single source sample, sequenced in a study of T cells after yellow fever vaccination. TCRdb re-derived calls from the 5' RACE reads in MiXCR, one entry per CDR3 protein. Of a few hundred thousand distinct CDR3 sequences in the sample, roughly 5.6% were seen once. The source was CD4+ T cells sorted from PBMCs, collected on the day of the yellow fever booster vaccination. These receptors came from a man aged 18 to 29 who received the YFV17D yellow fever vaccine.

The chain couples TRBV19 to TRBJ2-3; TRBD2 might be the D (6 bases). Deletions cut 5 bases from V and 7 bases from J, with 13 bases between. CDR1 is LNHDA, CDR2 SQIVND, per germline (reference sequence). This CDR3 has 13 amino acids. This chain's CDR3 is CASSPPGANTQYF. The CDR3 DNA follows: TGTGCCAGTAGTCCCCCGGGAGCGAATACGCAGTATTTT.

This clonotype occurred a few times. This chain connects TRBV7-8 to TRBJ2-7; D is ambiguous. The ends were cut back, 2 bases at V and 4 bases at J, with 9 bases in the middle. Germline-derived CDR1 and CDR2 are SGHVS and FQNEAQ. The CDR3 contains 13 residues. CDR3 sequence (DNA): TGTGCCAGCAGCTTACTGGCCCCTTACGAGCAGTACGTC. Translating gives CASSLLAPYEQYV.

This clonotype was picked up a small number of times. V and J are TRBV6-1 and TRBJ2-7; 7 bases match TRBD1. The J segment lost 11 bases and the V segment lost 0 bases, leaving 7 bases of the junction unmatched. The CDR3 contains 13 residues. Looked up from germline, CDR1 is MNHNS and CDR2 is SASEGT. CDR3: CASSEAGQPEKYV. The CDR3 DNA sequence: TGTGCCAGCAGTGAAGCGGGACAGCCCGAAAAGTACGTC.

The rearrangement uses TRBV28 and TRBJ2-5, with D uncertain. The CDR3 is made up of 10 amino acids. CDR1 MDHEN and CDR2 SYDVKM come from the germline V gene. V was trimmed by 9 bases and J by 7 bases, leaving 9 bases between them. This CDR3 reads CASSWGTQYF. CDR3 bases: TGTGCCAGTTCCTGGGGGACCCAGTACTTC.

This clonotype has a handful of counts. V and J are TRBV19 and TRBJ1-2; 7 bases map to TRBD1. Germline V gene data show CDR1 as LNHDA and CDR2 as SQIVND (reference sequence). The J segment lost 8 bases and the V segment lost 1 base, leaving 10 bases of the junction unmatched. The CDR3 runs 15 residues. The CDR3, as DNA: TGTGCCAGTAGTATAGCTTTGACAGGGAGGAACGGCTACACCTTC. Its translation: CASSIALTGRNGYTF.